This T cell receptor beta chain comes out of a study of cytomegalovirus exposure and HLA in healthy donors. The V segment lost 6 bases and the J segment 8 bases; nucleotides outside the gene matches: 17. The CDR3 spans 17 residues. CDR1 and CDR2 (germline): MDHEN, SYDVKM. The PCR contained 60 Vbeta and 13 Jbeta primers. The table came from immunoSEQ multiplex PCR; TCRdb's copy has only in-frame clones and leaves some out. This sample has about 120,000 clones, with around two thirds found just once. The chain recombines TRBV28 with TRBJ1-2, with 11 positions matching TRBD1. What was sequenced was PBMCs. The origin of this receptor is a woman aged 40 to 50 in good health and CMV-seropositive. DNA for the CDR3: TGTGCCAGCAGCATACCCGGGACAGGGGGATCTAGGTGGGGCTACACCTTC. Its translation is CASSIPGTGGSRWGYTF.